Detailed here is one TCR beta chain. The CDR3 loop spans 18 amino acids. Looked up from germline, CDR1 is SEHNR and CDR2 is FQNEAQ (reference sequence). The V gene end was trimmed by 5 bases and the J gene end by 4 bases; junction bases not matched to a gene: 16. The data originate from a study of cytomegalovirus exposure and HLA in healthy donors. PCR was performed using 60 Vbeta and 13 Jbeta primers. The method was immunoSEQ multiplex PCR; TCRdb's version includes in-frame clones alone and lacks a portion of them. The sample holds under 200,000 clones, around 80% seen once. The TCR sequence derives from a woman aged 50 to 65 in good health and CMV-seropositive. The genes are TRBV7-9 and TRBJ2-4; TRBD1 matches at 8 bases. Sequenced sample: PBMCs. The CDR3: CASSPGTGWGYEKNIQYF. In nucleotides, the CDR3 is TGTGCCAGCAGCCCCGGGACAGGCTGGGGGTATGAGAAAAACATTCAGTACTTC.